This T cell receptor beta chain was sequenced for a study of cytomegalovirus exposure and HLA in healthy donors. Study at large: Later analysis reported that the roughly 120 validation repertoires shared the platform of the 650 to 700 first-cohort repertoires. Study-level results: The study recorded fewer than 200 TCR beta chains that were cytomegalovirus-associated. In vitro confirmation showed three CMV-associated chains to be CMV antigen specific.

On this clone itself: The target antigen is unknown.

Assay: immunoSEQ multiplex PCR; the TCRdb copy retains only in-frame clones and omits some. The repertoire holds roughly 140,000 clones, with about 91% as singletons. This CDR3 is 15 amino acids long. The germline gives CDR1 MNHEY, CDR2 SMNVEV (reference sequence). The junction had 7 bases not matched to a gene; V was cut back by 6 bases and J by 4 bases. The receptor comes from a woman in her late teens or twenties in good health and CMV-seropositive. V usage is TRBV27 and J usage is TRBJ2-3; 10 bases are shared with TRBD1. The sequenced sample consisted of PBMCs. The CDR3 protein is CASSDRGRPPDTQYF. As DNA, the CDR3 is TGTGCCAGCAGCGACAGGGGGCGCCCCCCAGATACGCAGTATTTT.